The clone carrying this T cell receptor (beta chain) counts as medium-sized. The data stem from a study of blood T cell repertoires in COVID-19. Germline CDR1 SGHRS, CDR2 YFSETQ. After removal of 4 bases from V and 5 bases from J, the junction contained 8 bases not matched to a gene. This CDR3 has 16 amino acids. This table comes from immunoSEQ multiplex PCR, and its TCRdb copy is limited to in-frame clones, with some not included. The sample gives roughly 87,000 clones, around 88% of which show up once; 7% to 9% is in the top ten. The source material was peripheral blood. This receptor was obtained from a man aged 45 to 65 with active COVID-19. The rearrangement uses TRBV5-1 and TRBJ2-1, with 11 bases aligning to TRBD2. Written as DNA, the CDR3 is TGCGCCAGCAGCCCGGGCGGTAGCGGGGGGGACAATGAGCAGTTCTTC. This translates into CASSPGGSGGDNEQFF.